A single sample gave rise to the 7 T cell receptor beta chains below, sequenced in a study of blood T cell repertoires in COVID-19 (dated by TCRdb to 2020 to 2022). The library was produced with the immunoSEQ multiplex PCR assay. Imported from immuneACCESS, the table was reduced by TCRdb to in-frame sequences with V and J called. These copies leave out some clones; in studies compared against another copy, an unresolved V gene accounts for under half, and the cause of the remainder is not known. The sample table records around 250,000 clones; 85% to 90% of these occur just once. The top ten clonotypes cover roughly 15% of the sample. Specimen: PBMCs or T cells enriched from blood (not recorded which). These receptors all stem from a man aged 18 to 30 who had recovered from COVID-19.

The chain is built from TRBV5-4 and TRBJ1-5, with 8 bases aligning to TRBD1. Germline assignment: CDR1 SGHNT and CDR2 YYREEE (reference sequence). V trimming: 3 bases; J trimming: 6 bases; junction bases outside the gene matches: 11. The CDR3 covers 16 residues. CDR3 nucleotide sequence: TGTGCCAGCAGCTGGGTTCGACAGGGGAGGGCTCAGCCCCAGCATTTT. It specifies CASSWVRQGRAQPQHF.

The rearrangement links TRBV6-5 to TRBJ2-1; 9 bases agree with TRBD2. Germline V lookup: CDR1 MNHEY, CDR2 SVGAGI. The CDR3 length is 14 residues. V gave up 6 bases and J gave up 4 bases; unmatched junction bases: 4. In DNA, the CDR3 is TGTGCCAGCAGGACTAGCGGAATATACAATGAGCAGTTCTTC. Its translation: CASRTSGIYNEQFF.

J is TRBJ1-1 and V is TRBV2; D uncertain. The CDR3 covers 16 residues. CDR1 and CDR2 from the germline V gene are SNHLY and FYNNEI. V was cut by 3 bases and J by 1 base, with 15 bases left in between. The CDR3 region is CASSDWASAGNTEAFF. The CDR3 DNA reads as TGTGCCAGCAGTGATTGGGCGTCTGCAGGGAACACTGAAGCTTTCTTT.

The chain links TRBV30 to TRBJ1-5; D is possibly TRBD1 (6 bases). Germline V CDR1 and CDR2: GTSNPN, SVGIG (reference sequence). Between the trimmed V and J ends, which lost 4 bases and 4 bases, there was a span of 11 bases. The CDR3 covers 13 residues. The CDR3 sequence is CAWNPGQNQPQHF. The CDR3 DNA sequence: TGTGCCTGGAACCCGGGACAAAATCAGCCCCAGCATTTT.

The V gene is TRBV11-1, the J gene TRBJ2-5, with TRBD2 matching over 7 bases. After removal of 5 bases from V and 7 bases from J, the junction contained 10 bases not matched to a gene. CDR1 and CDR2 from the germline V gene are SGHAT and FQDESV (reference sequence). CDR3 size: 14 residues. The CDR3 reads CASSLHGEGATQYF. CDR3 in DNA: TGTGCCAGCAGCCTCCACGGGGAGGGTGCGACCCAGTACTTC.

At least ten counts were recorded for this clone. J is TRBJ2-1 and V is TRBV7-2, with 7 positions matching TRBD2. Germline V lookup: CDR1 SGHTA, CDR2 FQGNSA. This CDR3 is built from 14 residues. V was clipped by 5 bases and J by 5 bases; unmatched bases: 6. CDR3 amino acids: CASSPTSHDNEQFF. CDR3 DNA: TGTGCCAGCAGCCCGACTAGCCACGACAATGAGCAGTTCTTC.

This clone appeared once. The rearrangement uses TRBV7-8 and TRBJ2-7; 12 positions match TRBD1. CDR1 is SGHVS, CDR2 FQNEAQ, per germline. Trimming removed 6 bases from V and 6 bases from J; junction bases left unmatched: 12. This CDR3 has 16 amino acids. CDR3: CASSPKPGQGAGEQYF. DNA for the CDR3: TGTGCCAGCAGTCCGAAACCGGGACAGGGGGCTGGCGAGCAGTACTTC.